The 15 T cell receptor beta chains given below trace back to one sample, sequenced in a study of cytomegalovirus exposure and HLA in healthy donors (dated by TCRdb to 2015 to 2018). The method behind the library was the immunoSEQ multiplex PCR assay. The multiplex PCR relied on a mix of 60 forward primers for TCR Vbeta segments and 13 reverse primers for TCR Jbeta segments. Here the immuneACCESS table is served through TCRdb, limited to in-frame sequences with V and J called. Missing clones are a known gap in these copies; in checked studies unresolved V genes cover under half, and the rest lacks a known reason. Across this sample there are about 120,000 clones, with 78% seen only once. The leading ten clones occupy roughly 6.1% of the sample. Sequencing was done on a sample of PBMCs. The receptors shown here come from a middle-aged woman in good health and CMV-seronegative.

With respect to this clone: This same CDR3 is encoded by further DNA sequences in the sample. The genes are TRBV9 and TRBJ2-7, with D hard to call. V gave up 1 base and J gave up 1 base, with 6 bases separating them. This CDR3 spans 13 amino acids. Germline assignment: CDR1 SGDLS and CDR2 YYNGEE. The CDR3 bases are TGTGCCAGCAGCGTATCGAGTTCCTACGAGCAGTACTTC. The encoded protein is CASSVSSSYEQYF.

This chain joins TRBV6-5 and TRBJ1-4, with D unclear. Germline lookup yields CDR1 MNHEY and CDR2 SVGAGI. Trimming removed 6 bases at V and 4 bases at J, with 15 bases between. The CDR3 is 15 amino acids. The CDR3 DNA reads TGTGCCAGCAGCCCCCTGGGAGGCCTTAATGAAAAACTGTTTTTT. This codes for CASSPLGGLNEKLFF.

V gene TRBV5-6 combines with J gene TRBJ2-1; no firm D call. The CDR3 loop spans 12 amino acids. The germline V gene encodes CDR1 SGHDT and CDR2 YYEEEE. Trimming cost V 4 bases and J 4 bases, with 6 bases left between them. The DNA of the CDR3 is TGTGCCAGCAGCCCGGGTTACAATGAGCAGTTCTTC. This gives the protein CASSPGYNEQFF.

The rearrangement links TRBV9 to TRBJ2-1; 10 bases align to TRBD2. The V and J ends lost 0 bases and 0 bases, in that order; junction bases with no gene match: 0. The germline V gene encodes CDR1 SGDLS and CDR2 YYNGEE. The CDR3 is made up of 16 amino acids. CDR3 in DNA: TGTGCCAGCAGCGTAGGACTAGCGGGCTCCTACAATGAGCAGTTCTTC. Amino acid sequence: CASSVGLAGSYNEQFF.

The rearrangement uses TRBV2 and TRBJ1-1, with 8 nucleotides matching TRBD1. Losses at the gene ends were 6 bases for V and 1 base for J; bases not matched to a gene: 4. The CDR3 length is 14 residues. The germline CDR1 and CDR2 sequences are SNHLY and FYNNEI. CDR3 protein: CASRGQASNTEAFF. The DNA for the CDR3 is TGTGCCAGCAGGGGACAGGCTTCGAACACTGAAGCTTTCTTT.

This chain links TRBV7-2 with TRBJ2-5; a possible D gene is TRBD2 (5 bases). The CDR3 loop spans 13 amino acids. Deletions cut 0 bases from V and 5 bases from J, with 7 bases between. The germline V gene has CDR1 SGHTA and CDR2 FQGNSA. The CDR3 reads CASSLAPGETQYF. Here the CDR3 DNA reads TGTGCCAGCAGCTTAGCGCCGGGGGAGACCCAGTACTTC.

The J gene is TRBJ1-2, the V gene TRBV6-5; TRBD1 aligns across 10 bases. There are 14 residues in the CDR3. The germline V gene encodes CDR1 MNHEY and CDR2 SVGAGI. V lost 8 bases and J lost 4; bases outside the gene matches: 7. CDR3 DNA sequence: TGTGCCAGCCATCCGGGACAGGGGTTCTATGGCTACACCTTC. This translates into CASHPGQGFYGYTF.

V and J are TRBV7-2 and TRBJ1-3; unclear D gene. The length of the CDR3 is 14 residues. The germline gives CDR1 SGHTA, CDR2 FQGNSA. The V and J ends lost 5 bases and 0 bases respectively, with 8 bases between them. The CDR3 DNA reads TGTGCCAGCAGCCCTTCGGGCTCTGGAAACACCATATATTTT. This codes for CASSPSGSGNTIYF.

The V call is TRBV7-2, the J call TRBJ2-3, with TRBD2 matching over 15 bases. Germline V gene sequence: CDR1 SGHTA, CDR2 FQGNSA. The CDR3 runs to 16 residues. J lost 5 bases, V lost 5 bases, and 5 bases had no gene match. In DNA, the CDR3 is TGTGCCAGCAGCCCGGGACTAGCGGGAGGTCTAGATACGCAGTATTTT. Its translation: CASSPGLAGGLDTQYF.

In its sample, this clone was seen a few times. The V and J genes are TRBV5-1 and TRBJ1-6; D not resolved. The CDR3 sequence is 12 residues long. CDR1 and CDR2 (germline): SGHRS, YFSETQ. Trimming removed 0 bases from V and 15 bases from J, with 10 bases in between. Here the CDR3 reads CASSLDGGNLHF. The CDR3 nucleotides read TGCGCCAGCAGCTTGGATGGAGGTAACCTCCACTTT.

In this sample, this clone turned up once. The chain links TRBV5-4 to TRBJ2-3; 12 positions match TRBD2. Losses at the gene ends were 4 bases for V and 2 bases for J; bases not matched to a gene: 5. The CDR3 spans 16 residues. From germline, CDR1 is SGHNT and CDR2 YYREEE (reference sequence). Here the CDR3 reads CASSRGLAGNTDTQYF. CDR3 DNA: TGTGCCAGCAGCCGCGGACTAGCGGGAAACACAGATACGCAGTATTTT. Drawing the rest from reference TRBV5-4 and TRBJ2-3, the complete variable domain is ETGVTQSPTHLIKTRGQQVTLRCSSQSGHNTVSWYQQALGQGPQFIFQYYREEENGRGNFPPRFSGLQFPNYSSELNVNALELDDSALYLCASSRGLAGNTDTQYFGPGTRLTVL.

The chain combines TRBV7-8 with TRBJ2-7; TRBD1 agrees at 9 bases. The CDR3 spans 13 residues. Trimming removed 5 bases from V and 9 bases from J; junction bases left unmatched: 8. Germline values: CDR1 SGHVS, CDR2 FQNEAQ. The CDR3 coding sequence is TGTGCCAGCAGCCCGGGGGGACAGGGTGGGCAGTACTTC. Translated, it gives CASSPGGQGGQYF.

The chain joins TRBV5-6 to TRBJ2-5, with D perhaps matching TRBD2 (6 bases). This CDR3 is built from 14 residues. CDR1 and CDR2 (germline): SGHDT, YYEEEE. The V end lost 4 bases, the J end lost 7 bases, and 17 bases lay between the germline ends. In nucleotides, the CDR3 is TGTGCCAGCAGCGGTTGGACTATGCGGGGGACCCAGTACTTC. This sequence encodes CASSGWTMRGTQYF. Full variable domain (remainder filled in from reference TRBV5-6 and TRBJ2-5): DAGVTQSPTHLIKTRGQQVTLRCSPKSGHDTVSWYQQALGQGPQFIFQYYEEEERQRGNFPDRFSGHQFPNYSSELNVNALLLGDSALYLCASSGWTMRGTQYFGPGTRLLVL.

The CDR3 nucleotides are TGTGCCAGCAGCTCTACAGGACTAGCGGGAGTACCCGGGGAGCTGTTTTTT. Its protein is CASSSTGLAGVPGELFF. This sequence joins TRBV7-9 and TRBJ2-2, with TRBD2 identical over 13 bases. The V segment lost 4 bases and the J segment 6 bases; nucleotides outside the gene matches: 8. The CDR3 runs 17 residues. Germline lookup yields CDR1 SEHNR and CDR2 FQNEAQ (reference sequence).

This chain connects TRBV27 to TRBJ2-7; TRBD2 matches at 9 bases. V lost 5 bases to trimming and J lost 2 bases; unmatched junction nucleotides: 7. Germline V gene lookup returns CDR1 MNHEY and CDR2 SMNVEV (reference sequence). The CDR3 consists of 15 residues. In nucleotides, the CDR3 is TGTGCCAGCAGTAGGTCTAGCGGGGTCCCCTACGAGCAGTACTTC. Translation gives CASSRSSGVPYEQYF.